Here is one T cell receptor (beta chain) with its context. Its antigen is still unknown. This sample was taken from a study of long-term antiretroviral therapy in people with HIV. On the study more broadly: There is a gap of about a decade between the earliest samples and the later 2015 immediate-ART recommendation.

General study points: Controls exceeded HIV repertoires in CDR3 length range.

The CDR3 extends over 10 amino acids. The germline V gene has CDR1 DFQATT and CDR2 SNEGSKA (reference sequence). Trimming cost V 3 bases and J 7 bases, with 6 bases left between them. Running of the v3.0 immunoSEQ assay took place at survey level. Profiled with immunoSEQ multiplex PCR; TCRdb holds only in-frame clones, not every one. The sample has 35,000 or so clones, about four fifths seen once. V and J are TRBV20-1 and TRBJ1-2; D gene ambiguous. This receptor was obtained from a man aged 18 to 30 with HIV. Sequenced material: unsorted PBMCs, taken 0.4 years before starting antiretroviral therapy. The CDR3 DNA reads TGCAGTGCTAGGCCCGCTGGCTACACCTTC. It encodes CSARPAGYTF.